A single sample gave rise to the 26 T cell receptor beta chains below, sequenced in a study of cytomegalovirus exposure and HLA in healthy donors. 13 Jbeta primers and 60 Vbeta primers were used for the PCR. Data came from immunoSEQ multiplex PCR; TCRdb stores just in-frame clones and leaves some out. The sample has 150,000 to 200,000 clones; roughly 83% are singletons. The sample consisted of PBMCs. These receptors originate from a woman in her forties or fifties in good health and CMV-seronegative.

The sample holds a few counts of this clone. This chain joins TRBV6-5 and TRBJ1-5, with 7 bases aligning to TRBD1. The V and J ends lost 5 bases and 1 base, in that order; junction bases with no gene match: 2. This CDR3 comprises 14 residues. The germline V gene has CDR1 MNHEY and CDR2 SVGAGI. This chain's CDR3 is CASSPDRSNQPQHF. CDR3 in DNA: TGTGCCAGCAGTCCGGACAGGAGCAATCAGCCCCAGCATTTT.

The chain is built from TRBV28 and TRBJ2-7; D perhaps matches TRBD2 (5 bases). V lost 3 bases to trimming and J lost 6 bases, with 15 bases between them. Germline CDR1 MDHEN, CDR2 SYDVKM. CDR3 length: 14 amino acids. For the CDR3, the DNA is TGTGCCAGCAGTTTGCCCCTGGTTGGGAGCGAGCAGTACTTC. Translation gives CASSLPLVGSEQYF.

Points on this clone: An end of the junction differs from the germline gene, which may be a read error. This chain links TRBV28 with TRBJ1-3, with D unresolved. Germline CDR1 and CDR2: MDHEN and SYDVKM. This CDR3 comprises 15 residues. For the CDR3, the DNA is TGTGTCAGCAGTCCCATTGACATCACTGGAAACACCATATATTTT. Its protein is CVSSPIDITGNTIYF.

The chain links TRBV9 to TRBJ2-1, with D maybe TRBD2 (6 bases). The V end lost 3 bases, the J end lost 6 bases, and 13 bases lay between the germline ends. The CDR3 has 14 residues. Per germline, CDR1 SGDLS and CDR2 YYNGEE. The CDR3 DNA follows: TGTGCCAGCAGCGACTTGGGACTTTTCAATGAGCAGTTCTTC. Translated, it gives CASSDLGLFNEQFF.

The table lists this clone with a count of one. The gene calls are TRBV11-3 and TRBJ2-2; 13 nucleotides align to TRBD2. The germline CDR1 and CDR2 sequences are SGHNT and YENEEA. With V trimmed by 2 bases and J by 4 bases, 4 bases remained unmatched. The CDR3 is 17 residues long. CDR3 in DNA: TGTGCCAGCAGCTTAACTAGCGGGGGGGCCGTCACCGGGGAGCTGTTTTTT. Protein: CASSLTSGGAVTGELFF.

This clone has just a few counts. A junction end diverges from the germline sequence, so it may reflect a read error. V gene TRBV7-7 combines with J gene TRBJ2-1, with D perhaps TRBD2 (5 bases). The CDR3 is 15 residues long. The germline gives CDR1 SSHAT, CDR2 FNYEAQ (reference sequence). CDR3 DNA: TGTGCTAGCAGCTTAGGTAGGGAGCCTTACAATGAGCAGTTCTTC. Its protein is CASSLGREPYNEQFF. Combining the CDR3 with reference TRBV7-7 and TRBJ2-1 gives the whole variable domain GAGVSQSPRYKVTKRGQDVTLRCDPISSHATLYWYQQALGQGPEFLTYFNYEAQPDKSGLPSDRFSAERPEGSISTLTIQRTEQRDSAMYRCASSLGREPYNEQFFGPGTRLTVL.

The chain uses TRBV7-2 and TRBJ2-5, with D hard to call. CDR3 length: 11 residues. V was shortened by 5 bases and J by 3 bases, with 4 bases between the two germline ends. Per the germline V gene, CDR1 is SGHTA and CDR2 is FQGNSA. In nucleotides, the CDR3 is TGTGCCAGCAGCCCCAAAGAGACCCAGTACTTC. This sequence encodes CASSPKETQYF.

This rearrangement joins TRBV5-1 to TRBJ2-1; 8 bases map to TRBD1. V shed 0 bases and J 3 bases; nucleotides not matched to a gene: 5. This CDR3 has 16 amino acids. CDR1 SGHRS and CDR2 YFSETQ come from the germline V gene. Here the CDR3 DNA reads TGCGCCAGCAGCTTGGGGCAGGGGGCAGGCTACAATGAGCAGTTCTTC. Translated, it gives CASSLGQGAGYNEQFF.

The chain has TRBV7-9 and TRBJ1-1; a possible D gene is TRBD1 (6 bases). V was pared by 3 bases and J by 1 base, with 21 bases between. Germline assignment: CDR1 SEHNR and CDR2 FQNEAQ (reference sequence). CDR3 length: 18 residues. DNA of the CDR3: TGTGCCAGCAGCTTTTTAGGTGCACAGGGTTTCCAGAACACTGAAGCTTTCTTT. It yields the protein CASSFLGAQGFQNTEAFF.

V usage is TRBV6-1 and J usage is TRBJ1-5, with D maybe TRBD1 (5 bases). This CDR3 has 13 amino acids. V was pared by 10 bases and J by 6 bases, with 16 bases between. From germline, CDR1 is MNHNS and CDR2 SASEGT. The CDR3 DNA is TGTGCCACCGGGGGGGGGTGGGGTCAGCCCCAGCATTTT. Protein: CATGGGWGQPQHF.

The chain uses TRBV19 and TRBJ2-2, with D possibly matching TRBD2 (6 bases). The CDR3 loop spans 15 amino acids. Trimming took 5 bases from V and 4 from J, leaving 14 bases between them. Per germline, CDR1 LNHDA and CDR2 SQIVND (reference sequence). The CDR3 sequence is CASSAAGLITGELFF. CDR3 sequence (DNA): TGTGCCAGTAGTGCCGCGGGATTAATCACCGGGGAGCTGTTTTTT.

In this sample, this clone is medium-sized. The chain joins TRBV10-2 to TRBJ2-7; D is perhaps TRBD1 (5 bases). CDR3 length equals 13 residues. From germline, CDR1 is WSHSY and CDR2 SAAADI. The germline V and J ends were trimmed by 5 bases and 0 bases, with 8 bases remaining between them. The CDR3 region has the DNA TGCGCCAGCAGTAGGGGAAGCTCCTACGAGCAGTACTTC. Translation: CASSRGSSYEQYF.

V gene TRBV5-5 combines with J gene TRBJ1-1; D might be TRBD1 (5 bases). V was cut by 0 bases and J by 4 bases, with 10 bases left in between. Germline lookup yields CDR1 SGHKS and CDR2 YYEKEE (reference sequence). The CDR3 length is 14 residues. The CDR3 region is CASSLAQGVTEAFF. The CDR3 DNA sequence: TGTGCCAGCAGCTTGGCTCAGGGTGTCACTGAAGCTTTCTTT.

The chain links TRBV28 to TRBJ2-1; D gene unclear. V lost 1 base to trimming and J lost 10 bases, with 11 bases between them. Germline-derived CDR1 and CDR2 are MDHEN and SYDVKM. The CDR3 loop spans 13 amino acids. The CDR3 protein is CASSLFRGWEQFF. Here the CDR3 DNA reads TGTGCCAGCAGTTTATTCCGTGGCTGGGAGCAGTTCTTC. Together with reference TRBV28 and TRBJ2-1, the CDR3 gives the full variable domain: DVKVTQSSRYLVKRTGEKVFLECVQDMDHENMFWYRQDPGLGLRLIYFSYDVKMKEKGDIPEGYSVSREKKERFSLILESASTNQTSMYLCASSLFRGWEQFFGPGTRLTVL.

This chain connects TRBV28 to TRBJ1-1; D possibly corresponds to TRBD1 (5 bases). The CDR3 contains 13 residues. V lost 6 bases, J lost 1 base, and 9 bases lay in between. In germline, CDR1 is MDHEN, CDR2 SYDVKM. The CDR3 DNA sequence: TGTGCCAGCAGACAGGCTACGAACACTGAAGCTTTCTTT. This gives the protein CASRQATNTEAFF.

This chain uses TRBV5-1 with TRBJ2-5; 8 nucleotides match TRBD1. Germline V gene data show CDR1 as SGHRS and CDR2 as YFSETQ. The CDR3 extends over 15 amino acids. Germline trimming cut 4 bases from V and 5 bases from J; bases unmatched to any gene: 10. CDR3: CASSRGTGGWETQYF. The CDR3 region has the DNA TGCGCCAGCAGCCGAGGGACAGGTGGGTGGGAGACCCAGTACTTC.

The CDR3 bases are TGTGCCAGCAGTGATGTGGGTCAGAGACTGTATCAGCCCCAGCATTTT. Translation: CASSDVGQRLYQPQHF. The V and J genes are TRBV6-1 and TRBJ1-5; D is unresolved. Germline values: CDR1 MNHNS, CDR2 SASEGT. The CDR3 loop spans 16 amino acids. Trimming removed 3 bases from V and 5 bases from J, with 17 bases in between.

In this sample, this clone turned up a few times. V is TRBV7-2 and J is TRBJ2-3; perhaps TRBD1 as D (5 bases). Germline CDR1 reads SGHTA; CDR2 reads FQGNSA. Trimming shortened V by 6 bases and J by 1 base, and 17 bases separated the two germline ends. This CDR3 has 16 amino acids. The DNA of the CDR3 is TGTGCCAGCAGTCAGCGTGGGGCCGGTGGCACAGATACGCAGTATTTT. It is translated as CASSQRGAGGTDTQYF.

CDR3 bases: TGTGCCAGTTGGGACAGAGCTGGGGCCAACGTCCTGACTTTC. Protein product: CASWDRAGANVLTF. The V call is TRBV19, the J call TRBJ2-6, with 7 bases lining up with TRBD1. V shed 8 bases, J shed 2 bases, and the junction held 3 bases outside the gene matches. Per the germline V gene, CDR1 is LNHDA and CDR2 is SQIVND (reference sequence). This CDR3 region has 14 residues.

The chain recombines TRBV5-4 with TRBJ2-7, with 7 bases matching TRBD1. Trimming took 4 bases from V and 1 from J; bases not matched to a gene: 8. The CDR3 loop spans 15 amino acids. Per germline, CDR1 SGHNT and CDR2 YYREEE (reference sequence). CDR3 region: CASSLGTASSYEQYF. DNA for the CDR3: TGTGCCAGCAGCCTCGGGACAGCATCATCCTACGAGCAGTACTTC.

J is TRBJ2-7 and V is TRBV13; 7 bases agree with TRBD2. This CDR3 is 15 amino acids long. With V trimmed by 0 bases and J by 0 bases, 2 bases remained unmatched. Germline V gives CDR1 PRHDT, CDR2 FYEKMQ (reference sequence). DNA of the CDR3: TGTGCCAGCAGCTTAGGGCTAGCGGACTCCTACGAGCAGTACTTC. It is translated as CASSLGLADSYEQYF.

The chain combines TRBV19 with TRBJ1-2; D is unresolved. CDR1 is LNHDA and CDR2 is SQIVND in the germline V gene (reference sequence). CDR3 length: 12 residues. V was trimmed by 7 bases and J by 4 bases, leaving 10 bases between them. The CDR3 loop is CASTARLYGYTF. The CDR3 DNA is TGTGCCAGTACCGCGAGGCTCTATGGCTACACCTTC.

For the CDR3, the DNA is TGTGCCAGCAGTTTCGTCCGACAGGGGGCGGGAGGAGGTAGAGAGACCCAGTACTTC. Residues: CASSFVRQGAGGGRETQYF. This sequence joins TRBV28 and TRBJ2-5, with 10 bases matching TRBD1. The germline gives CDR1 MDHEN, CDR2 SYDVKM. With 3 bases clipped from V and 4 bases from J, the junction kept 17 bases outside the gene matches. The CDR3 extends over 19 amino acids.

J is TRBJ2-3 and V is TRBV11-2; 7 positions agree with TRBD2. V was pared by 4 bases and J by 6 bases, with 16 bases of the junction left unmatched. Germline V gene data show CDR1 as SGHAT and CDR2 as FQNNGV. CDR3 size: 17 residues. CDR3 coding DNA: TGTGCCAGCAGCTACCTCAAGATAGCGGGTTATCAGGATACGCAGTATTTT. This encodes CASSYLKIAGYQDTQYF.

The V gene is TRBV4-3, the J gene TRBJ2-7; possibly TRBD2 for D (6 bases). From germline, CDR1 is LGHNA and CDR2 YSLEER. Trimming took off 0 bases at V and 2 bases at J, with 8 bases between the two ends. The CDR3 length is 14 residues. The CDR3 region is CASSQEGGPYEQYF. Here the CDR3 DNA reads TGCGCCAGCAGCCAAGAGGGAGGCCCCTACGAGCAGTACTTC.

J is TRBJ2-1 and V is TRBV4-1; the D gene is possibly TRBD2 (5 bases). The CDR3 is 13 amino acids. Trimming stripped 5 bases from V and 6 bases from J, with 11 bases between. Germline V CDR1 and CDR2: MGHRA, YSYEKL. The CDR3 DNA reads TGCGCCAGCAGCGCCCTACTAGGCAATGAGCAGTTCTTC. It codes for CASSALLGNEQFF.